This T cell receptor (beta chain) was captured by sequencing in a study of low-dose radiotherapy and immunotherapy resistance in tumors. About the research overall: Members of Cohort 1 were treated with 0.5 Gy per fraction every 2 weeks. The prescribed total PTV dose was 6.5 Gy. The study gave Cohort 2 1 Gy per fraction every two weeks, totaling 13 Gy over 26 weeks. Cyclophosphamide was given intravenously at 200 mg/m2 every two weeks, and each dose came one day before radiation and immunotherapy.

Primers used for first-strand cDNA, a TRAV- and TRBV-specific set, covered both alpha and beta chains. PCR amplification of the TCRs was performed with Phusion for 15 to 25 PCR cycles, and it relied on a constant-region primer together with a V-primer adapter. One entry per CDR3 protein results from TCRdb running MiXCR on the reads. Found here are approximately 18,000 distinct CDR3 sequences, 74% of them singletons; the top ten hold 10% to 12%. Patients eligible had advanced solid tumors without tumor-infiltrating lymphocytes. This sequence originates from a human donor with advanced metastatic prostate, ovarian, gallbladder or colorectal cancer (not recorded which). This table probably holds off-target reads from a library built for another chain.

CDR3 DNA sequence: TGTGCCAGCAGTTTAGTGTTCGACACTGAAGCTTTCTTT. It codes for CASSLVFDTEAFF. The V gene is TRBV12-3 or TRBV12-4, the J gene TRBJ1-1; D is ambiguous. This CDR3 region has 13 residues. V was pared by 1 base and J by 3 bases, with 6 bases between.